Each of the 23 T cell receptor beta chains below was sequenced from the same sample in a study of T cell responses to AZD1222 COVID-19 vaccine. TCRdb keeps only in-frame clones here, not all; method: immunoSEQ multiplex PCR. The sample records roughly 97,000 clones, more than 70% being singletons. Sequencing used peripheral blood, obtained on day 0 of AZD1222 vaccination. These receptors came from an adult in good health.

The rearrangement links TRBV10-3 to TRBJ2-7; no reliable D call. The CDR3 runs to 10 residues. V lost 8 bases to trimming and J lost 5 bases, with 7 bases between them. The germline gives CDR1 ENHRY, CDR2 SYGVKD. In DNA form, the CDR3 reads TGTGCCATCGCTGGGAACGAGCAGTACTTC. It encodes CAIAGNEQYF.

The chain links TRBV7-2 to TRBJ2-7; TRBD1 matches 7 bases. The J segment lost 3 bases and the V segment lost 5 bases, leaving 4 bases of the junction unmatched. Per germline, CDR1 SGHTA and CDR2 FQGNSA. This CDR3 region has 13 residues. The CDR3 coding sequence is TGTGCCAGCAGCACCCGGACAGGCTACGAGCAGTACTTC. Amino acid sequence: CASSTRTGYEQYF. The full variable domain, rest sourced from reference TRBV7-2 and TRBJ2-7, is GAGVSQSPSNKVTEKGKDVELRCDPISGHTALYWYRQSLGQGLEFLIYFQGNSAPDKSGLPSDRFSAERTGGSVSTLTIQRTQQEDSAVYLCASSTRTGYEQYFGPGTRLTVT.

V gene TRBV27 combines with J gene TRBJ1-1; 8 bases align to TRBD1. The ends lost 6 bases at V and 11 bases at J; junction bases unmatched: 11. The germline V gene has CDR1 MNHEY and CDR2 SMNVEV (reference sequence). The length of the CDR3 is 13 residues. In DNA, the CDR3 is TGTGCCAGCAGCCCCGGACAGGGCAGAGGCGCTTTCTTT. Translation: CASSPGQGRGAFF.

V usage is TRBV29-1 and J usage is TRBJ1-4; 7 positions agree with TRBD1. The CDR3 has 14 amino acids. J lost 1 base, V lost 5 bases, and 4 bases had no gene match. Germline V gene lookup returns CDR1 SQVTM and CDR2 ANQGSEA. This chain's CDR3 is CSVQRGRTNEKLFF. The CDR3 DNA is TGCAGCGTTCAGAGGGGGCGAACTAATGAAAAACTGTTTTTT.

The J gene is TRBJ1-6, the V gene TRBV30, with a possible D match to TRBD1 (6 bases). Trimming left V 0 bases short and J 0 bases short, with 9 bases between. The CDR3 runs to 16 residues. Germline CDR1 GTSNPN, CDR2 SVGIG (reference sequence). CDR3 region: CAWSVDRISYNSPLHF. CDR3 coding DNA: TGTGCCTGGAGTGTCGACAGGATCTCCTATAATTCACCCCTCCACTTT. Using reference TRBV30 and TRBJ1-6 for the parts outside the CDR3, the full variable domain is SQTIHQWPATLVQPVGSPLSLECTVEGTSNPNLYWYRQAAGRGLQLLFYSVGIGQISSEVPQNLSASRPQDRQFILSSKKLLLSDSGFYLCAWSVDRISYNSPLHFGNGTRLTVT.

CDR3 coding DNA: TGTGCCAGTAGGTTTGGGGAGGGCACTGAAGCTTTCTTT. Translation gives CASRFGEGTEAFF. The chain is built from TRBV19 and TRBJ1-1, with D unresolved. Trimming cost V 6 bases and J 4 bases, with 12 bases left between them. Germline assignment: CDR1 LNHDA and CDR2 SQIVND (reference sequence). The CDR3 extends over 13 amino acids.

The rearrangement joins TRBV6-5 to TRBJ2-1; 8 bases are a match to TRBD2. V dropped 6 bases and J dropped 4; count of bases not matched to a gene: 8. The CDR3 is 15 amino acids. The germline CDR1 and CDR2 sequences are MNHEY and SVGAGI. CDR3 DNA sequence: TGTGCCAGCAGCAAGGTAGCGGGAAGATACAATGAGCAGTTCTTC. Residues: CASSKVAGRYNEQFF.

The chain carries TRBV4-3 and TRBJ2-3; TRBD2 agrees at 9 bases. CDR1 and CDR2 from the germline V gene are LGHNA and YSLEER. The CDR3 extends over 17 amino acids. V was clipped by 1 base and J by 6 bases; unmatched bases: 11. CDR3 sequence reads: CASSQAPGGAGGDTQYF. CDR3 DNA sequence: TGCGCCAGCAGCCAAGCCCCGGGGGGAGCGGGGGGCGATACGCAGTATTTT.

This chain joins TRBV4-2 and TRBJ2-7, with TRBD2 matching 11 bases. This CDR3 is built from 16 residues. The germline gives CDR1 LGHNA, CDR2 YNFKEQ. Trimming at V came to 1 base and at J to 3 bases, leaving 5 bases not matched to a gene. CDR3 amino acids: CASSQVLAGANYEQYF. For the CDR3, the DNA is TGTGCCAGCAGCCAAGTACTAGCGGGGGCCAACTACGAGCAGTACTTC.

The CDR3, as DNA: TGTGCCAGCAGCCAAGGCTCCGGTCCTACGAACTATGGCTACACCTTC. Encoded protein: CASSQGSGPTNYGYTF. The chain uses TRBV4-2 and TRBJ1-2; D remains ambiguous. The germline CDR1 and CDR2 sequences are LGHNA and YNFKEQ. The CDR3 extends over 16 amino acids. With 1 base removed from V and 2 bases from J, the gap between germline ends came to 14 bases.

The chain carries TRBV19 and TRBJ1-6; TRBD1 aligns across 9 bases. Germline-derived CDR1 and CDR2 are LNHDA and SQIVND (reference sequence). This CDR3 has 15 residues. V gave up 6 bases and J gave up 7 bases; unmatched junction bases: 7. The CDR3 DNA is TGTGCCAGTAGCTTAACCGGGACAGGGAATTCACCCCTCCACTTT. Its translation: CASSLTGTGNSPLHF.

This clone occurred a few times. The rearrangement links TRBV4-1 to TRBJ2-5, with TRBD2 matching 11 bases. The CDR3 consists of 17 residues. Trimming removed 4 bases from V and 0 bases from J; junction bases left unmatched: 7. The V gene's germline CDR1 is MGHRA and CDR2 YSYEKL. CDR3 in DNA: TGCGCCAGCAGCCTGGGCTGGACTAGCGGGTACCAAGAGACCCAGTACTTC. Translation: CASSLGWTSGYQETQYF.

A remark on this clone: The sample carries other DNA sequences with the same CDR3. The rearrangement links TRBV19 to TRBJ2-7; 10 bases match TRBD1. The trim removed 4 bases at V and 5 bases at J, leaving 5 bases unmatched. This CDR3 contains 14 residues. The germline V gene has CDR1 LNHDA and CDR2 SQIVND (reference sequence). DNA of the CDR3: TGTGCCAGTAGTACCCGACAGGGGGCCCACGAGCAGTACTTC. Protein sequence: CASSTRQGAHEQYF.

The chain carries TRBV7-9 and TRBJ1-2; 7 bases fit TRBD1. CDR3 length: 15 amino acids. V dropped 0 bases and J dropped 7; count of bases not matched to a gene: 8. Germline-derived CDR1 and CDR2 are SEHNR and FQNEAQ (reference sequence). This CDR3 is CASSLAPTDRVGYTF. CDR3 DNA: TGTGCCAGCAGCTTAGCCCCCACCGACAGGGTTGGCTACACCTTC. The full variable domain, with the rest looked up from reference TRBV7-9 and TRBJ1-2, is DTGVSQNPRHKITKRGQNVTFRCDPISEHNRLYWYRQTLGQGPEFLTYFQNEAQLEKSRLLSDRFSAERPKGSFSTLEIQRTEQGDSAMYLCASSLAPTDRVGYTFGSGTRLTVV.

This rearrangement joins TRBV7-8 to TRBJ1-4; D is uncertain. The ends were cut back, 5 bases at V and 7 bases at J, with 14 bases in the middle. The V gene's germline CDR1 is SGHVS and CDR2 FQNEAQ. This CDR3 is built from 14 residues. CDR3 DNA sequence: TGTGCCAGCAGCCCTTCGAGTAGCGGTGAAAAACTGTTTTTT. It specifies CASSPSSSGEKLFF.

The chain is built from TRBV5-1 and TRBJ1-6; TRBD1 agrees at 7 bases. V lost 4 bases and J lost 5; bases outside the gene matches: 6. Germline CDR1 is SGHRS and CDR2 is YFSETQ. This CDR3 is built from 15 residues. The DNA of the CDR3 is TGCGCCAGCAGCCCCGGGGACAGTAATAATTCACCCCTCCACTTT. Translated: CASSPGDSNNSPLHF.

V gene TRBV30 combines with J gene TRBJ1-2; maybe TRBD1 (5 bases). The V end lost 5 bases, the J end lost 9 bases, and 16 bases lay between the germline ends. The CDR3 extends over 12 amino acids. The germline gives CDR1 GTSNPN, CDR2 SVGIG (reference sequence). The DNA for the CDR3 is TGTGCCTGGGCCAGGGATGGTTTTAGCTACACCTTC. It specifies CAWARDGFSYTF.

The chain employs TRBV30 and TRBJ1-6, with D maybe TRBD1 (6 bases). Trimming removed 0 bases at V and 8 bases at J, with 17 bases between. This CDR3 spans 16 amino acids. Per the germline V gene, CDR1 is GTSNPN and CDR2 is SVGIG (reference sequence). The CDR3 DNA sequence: TGTGCCTGGAGTGTCAACAGGGCAGTATCCTATTCACCCCTCCACTTT. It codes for CAWSVNRAVSYSPLHF. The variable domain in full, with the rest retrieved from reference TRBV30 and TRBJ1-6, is SQTIHQWPATLVQPVGSPLSLECTVEGTSNPNLYWYRQAAGRGLQLLFYSVGIGQISSEVPQNLSASRPQDRQFILSSKKLLLSDSGFYLCAWSVNRAVSYSPLHFGNGTRLTVT.

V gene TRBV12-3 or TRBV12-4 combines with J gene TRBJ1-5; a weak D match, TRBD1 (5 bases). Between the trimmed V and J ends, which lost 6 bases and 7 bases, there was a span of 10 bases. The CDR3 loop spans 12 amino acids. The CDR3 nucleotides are TGTGCCAGCAGAAGGAGGGGCCAGCCCCAGCATTTT. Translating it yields CASRRRGQPQHF.

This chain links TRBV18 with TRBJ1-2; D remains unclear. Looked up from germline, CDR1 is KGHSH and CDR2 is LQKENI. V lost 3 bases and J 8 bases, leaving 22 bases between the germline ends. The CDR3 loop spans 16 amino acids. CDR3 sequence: CASSPQSGLSYQGYTF. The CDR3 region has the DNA TGTGCCAGCTCACCCCAATCGGGCCTATCGTACCAAGGCTACACCTTC.

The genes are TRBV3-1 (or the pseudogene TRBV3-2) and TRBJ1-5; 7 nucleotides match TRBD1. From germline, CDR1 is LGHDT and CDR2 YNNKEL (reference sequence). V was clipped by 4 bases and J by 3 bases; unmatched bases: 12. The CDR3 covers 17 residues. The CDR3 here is CASSPLRQGKTNQPQHF. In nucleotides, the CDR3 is TGTGCCAGCAGCCCATTACGACAGGGAAAGACCAATCAGCCCCAGCATTTT.

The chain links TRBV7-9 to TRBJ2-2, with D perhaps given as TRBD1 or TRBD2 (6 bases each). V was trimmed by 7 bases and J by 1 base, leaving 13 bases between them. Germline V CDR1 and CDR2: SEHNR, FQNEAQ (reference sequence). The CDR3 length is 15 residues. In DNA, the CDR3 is TGTGCCAGCACTAGGGGGGCCGTGAACACCGGGGAGCTGTTTTTT. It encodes CASTRGAVNTGELFF.

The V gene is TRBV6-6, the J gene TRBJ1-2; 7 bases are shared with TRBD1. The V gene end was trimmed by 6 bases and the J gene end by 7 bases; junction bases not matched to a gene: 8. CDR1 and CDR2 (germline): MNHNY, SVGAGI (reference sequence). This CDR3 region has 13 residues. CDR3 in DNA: TGTGCCAGCAGCCCCGACAGGGCAGGTGGCTACACCTTC. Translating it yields CASSPDRAGGYTF.